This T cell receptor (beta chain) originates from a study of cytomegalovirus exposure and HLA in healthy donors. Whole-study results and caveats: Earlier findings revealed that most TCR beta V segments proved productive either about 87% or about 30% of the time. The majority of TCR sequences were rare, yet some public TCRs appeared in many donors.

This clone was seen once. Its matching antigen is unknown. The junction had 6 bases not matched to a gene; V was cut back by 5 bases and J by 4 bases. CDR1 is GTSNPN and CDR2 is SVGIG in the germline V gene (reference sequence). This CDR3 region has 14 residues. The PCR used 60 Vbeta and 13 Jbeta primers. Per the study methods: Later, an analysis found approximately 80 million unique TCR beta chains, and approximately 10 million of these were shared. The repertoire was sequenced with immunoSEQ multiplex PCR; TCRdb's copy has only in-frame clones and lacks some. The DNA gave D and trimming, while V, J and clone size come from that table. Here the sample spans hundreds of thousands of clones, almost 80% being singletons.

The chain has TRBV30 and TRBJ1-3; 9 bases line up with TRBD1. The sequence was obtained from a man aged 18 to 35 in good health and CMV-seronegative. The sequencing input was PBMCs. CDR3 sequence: CAWARTGVGNTIYF. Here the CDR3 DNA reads TGTGCCTGGGCAAGGACAGGGGTAGGAAACACCATATATTTT.